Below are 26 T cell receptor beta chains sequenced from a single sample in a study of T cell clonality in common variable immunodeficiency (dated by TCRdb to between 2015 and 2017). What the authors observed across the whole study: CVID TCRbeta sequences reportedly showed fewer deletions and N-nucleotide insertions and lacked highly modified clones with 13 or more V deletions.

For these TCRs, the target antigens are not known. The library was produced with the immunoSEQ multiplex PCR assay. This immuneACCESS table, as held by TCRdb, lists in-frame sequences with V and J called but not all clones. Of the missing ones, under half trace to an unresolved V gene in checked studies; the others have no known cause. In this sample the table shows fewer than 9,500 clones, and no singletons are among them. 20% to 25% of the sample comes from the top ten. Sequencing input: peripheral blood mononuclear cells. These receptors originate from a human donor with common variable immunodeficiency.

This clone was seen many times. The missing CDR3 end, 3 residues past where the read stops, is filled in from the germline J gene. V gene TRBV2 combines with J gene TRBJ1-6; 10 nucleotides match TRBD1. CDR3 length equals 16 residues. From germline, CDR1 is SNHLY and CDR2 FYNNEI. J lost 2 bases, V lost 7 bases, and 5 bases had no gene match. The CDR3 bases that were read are TGTGCCAGCATTTCGACAGGGGGCCCCTATAATTCACCC. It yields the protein CASISTGGPYNSP. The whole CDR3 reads CASISTGGPYNSPLHF.

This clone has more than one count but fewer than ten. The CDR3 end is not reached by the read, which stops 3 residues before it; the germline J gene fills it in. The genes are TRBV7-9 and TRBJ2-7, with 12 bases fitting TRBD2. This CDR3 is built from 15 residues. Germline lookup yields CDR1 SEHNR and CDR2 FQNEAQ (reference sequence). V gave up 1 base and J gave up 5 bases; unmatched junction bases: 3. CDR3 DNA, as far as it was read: TGTGCCAGCAGCTTAGGGACTAGCGGGATAAACGAG. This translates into CASSLGTSGINE. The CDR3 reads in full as CASSLGTSGINEQYF.

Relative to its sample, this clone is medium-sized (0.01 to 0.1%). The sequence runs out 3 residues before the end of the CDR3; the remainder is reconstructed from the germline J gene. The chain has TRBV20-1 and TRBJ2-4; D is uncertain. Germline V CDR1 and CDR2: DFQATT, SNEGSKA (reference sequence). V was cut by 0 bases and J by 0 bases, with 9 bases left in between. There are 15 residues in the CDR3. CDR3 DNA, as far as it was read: TGCAGTGCTAGAGATCCTATGGTAGCCAAAAACATT. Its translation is CSARDPMVAKNI. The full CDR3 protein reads CSARDPMVAKNIQYF.

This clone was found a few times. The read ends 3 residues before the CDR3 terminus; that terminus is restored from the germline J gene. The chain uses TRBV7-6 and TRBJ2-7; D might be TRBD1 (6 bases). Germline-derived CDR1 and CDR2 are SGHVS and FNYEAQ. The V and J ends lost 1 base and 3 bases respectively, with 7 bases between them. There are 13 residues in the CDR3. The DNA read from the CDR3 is TGTGCCAGCAGCTTAGGAGGGGGCTACGAG. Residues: CASSLGGGYE. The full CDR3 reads CASSLGGGYEQYF.

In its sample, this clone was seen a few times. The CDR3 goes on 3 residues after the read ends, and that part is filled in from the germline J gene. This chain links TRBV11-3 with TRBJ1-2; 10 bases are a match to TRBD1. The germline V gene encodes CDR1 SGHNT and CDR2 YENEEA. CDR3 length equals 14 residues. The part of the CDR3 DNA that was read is TGTGCCAGCAGTACCGGGACAGGGGCCAGCGGC. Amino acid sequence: CASSTGTGASG. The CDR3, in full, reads CASSTGTGASGYTF.

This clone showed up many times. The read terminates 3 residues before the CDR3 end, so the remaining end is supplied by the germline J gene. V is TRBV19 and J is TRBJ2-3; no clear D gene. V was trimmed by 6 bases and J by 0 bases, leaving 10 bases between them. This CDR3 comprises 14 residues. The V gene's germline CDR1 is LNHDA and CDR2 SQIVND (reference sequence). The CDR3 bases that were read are TGTGCCAGTAGCCTTACCGGGAGCACAGATACG. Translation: CASSLTGSTDT. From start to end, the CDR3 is CASSLTGSTDTQYF. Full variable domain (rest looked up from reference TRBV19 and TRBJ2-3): DGGITQSPKYLFRKEGQNVTLSCEQNLNHDAMYWYRQDPGQGLRLIYYSQIVNDFQKGDIAEGYSVSREKKESFPLTVTSAQKNPTAFYLCASSLTGSTDTQYFGPGTRLTVL.

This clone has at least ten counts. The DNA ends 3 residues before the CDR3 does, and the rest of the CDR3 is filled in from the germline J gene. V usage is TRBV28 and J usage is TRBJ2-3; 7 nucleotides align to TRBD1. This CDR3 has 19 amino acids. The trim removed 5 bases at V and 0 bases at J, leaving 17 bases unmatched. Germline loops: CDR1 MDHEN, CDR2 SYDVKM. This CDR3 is CASSPLSHRGVGSTDTQYF. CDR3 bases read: TGTGCCAGCAGTCCACTTTCTCACAGGGGCGTAGGAAGCACAGATACG.

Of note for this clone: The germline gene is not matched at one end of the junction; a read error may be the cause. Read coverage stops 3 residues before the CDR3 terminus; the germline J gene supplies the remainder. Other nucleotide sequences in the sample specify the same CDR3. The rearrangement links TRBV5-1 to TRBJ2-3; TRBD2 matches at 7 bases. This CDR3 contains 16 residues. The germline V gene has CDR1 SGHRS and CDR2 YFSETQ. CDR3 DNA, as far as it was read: TGTGCCAGCAGCTTGGAACCGGCGGGAGGCACAGATACG. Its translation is CASSLEPAGGTDT. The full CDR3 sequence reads CASSLEPAGGTDTQYF.

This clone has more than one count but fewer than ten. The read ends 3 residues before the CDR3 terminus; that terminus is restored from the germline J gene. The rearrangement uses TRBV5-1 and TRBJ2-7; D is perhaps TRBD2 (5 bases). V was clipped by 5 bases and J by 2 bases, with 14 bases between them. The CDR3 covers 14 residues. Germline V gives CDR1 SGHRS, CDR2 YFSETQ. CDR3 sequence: CASRAGSTPYEQYF. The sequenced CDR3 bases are TGCGCCAGCAGGGCGGGTTCGACACCCTACGAG.

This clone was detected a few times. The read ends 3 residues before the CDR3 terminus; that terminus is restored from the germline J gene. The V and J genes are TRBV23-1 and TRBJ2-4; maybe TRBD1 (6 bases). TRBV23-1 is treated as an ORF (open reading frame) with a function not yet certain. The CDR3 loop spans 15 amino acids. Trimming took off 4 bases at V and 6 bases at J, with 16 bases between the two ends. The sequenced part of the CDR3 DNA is TGCGCCAGCAGTCTACAGGGAAAGGGTAGAAACATT. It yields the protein CASSLQGKGRNI. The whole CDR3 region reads CASSLQGKGRNIQYF.

The CDR3 reads CASSLDSNYGYTF. The sequenced CDR3 bases are TGTGCCAGCAGTCTTGACAGTAACTATGGC. This rearrangement joins TRBV7-3 to TRBJ1-2, with D perhaps TRBD1 (5 bases). The read finishes 3 residues shy of the CDR3 end, and the germline J gene is used to complete it. V was clipped by 6 bases and J by 1 base, with 9 bases between them. The CDR3 spans 13 residues. Germline values: CDR1 SGHTA, CDR2 FQGTGA.

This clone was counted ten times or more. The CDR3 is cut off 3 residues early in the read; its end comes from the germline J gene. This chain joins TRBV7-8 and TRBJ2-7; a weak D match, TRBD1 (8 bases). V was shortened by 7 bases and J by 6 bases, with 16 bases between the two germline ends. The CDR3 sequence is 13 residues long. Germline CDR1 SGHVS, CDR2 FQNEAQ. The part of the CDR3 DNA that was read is TGTGCCAGCAAACAGGGGGGAGGGATCGAG. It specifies CASKQGGGIE. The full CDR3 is CASKQGGGIEQYF. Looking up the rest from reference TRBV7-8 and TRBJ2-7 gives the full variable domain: GAGVSQSPRYKVAKRGQDVALRCDPISGHVSLFWYQQALGQGPEFLTYFQNEAQLDKSGLPSDRFFAERPEGSVSTLKIQRTQQEDSAVYLCASKQGGGIEQYFGPGTRLTVT.

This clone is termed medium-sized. CDR3 DNA (partial): TGTGCCAGCTCACCAACTGAAGATGAG. Protein product: CASSPTEDE. The entire CDR3 sequence reads CASSPTEDEQFF. V and J are TRBV18 and TRBJ2-1; the D is unclear. The read terminates 3 residues ahead of where the CDR3 ends, so the germline J gene completes it. Germline CDR1 is KGHSH and CDR2 is LQKENI. V dropped 2 bases and J dropped 8 bases, with 7 bases sitting between them. The CDR3 contains 12 residues.

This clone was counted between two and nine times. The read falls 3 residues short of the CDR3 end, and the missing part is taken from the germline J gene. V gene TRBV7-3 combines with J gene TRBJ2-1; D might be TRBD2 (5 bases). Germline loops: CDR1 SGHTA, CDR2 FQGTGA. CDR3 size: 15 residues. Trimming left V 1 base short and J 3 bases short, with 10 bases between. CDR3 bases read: TGTGCCAGCAGCTTAATGTCTAGCCGCTACAATGAG. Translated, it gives CASSLMSSRYNE. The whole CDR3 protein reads CASSLMSSRYNEQFF. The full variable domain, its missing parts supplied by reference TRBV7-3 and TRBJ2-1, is GAGVSQTPSNKVTEKGKYVELRCDPISGHTALYWYRQSLGQGPEFLIYFQGTGAADDSGLPNDRFFAVRPEGSVSTLKIQRTERGDSAVYLCASSLMSSRYNEQFFGPGTRLTVL.

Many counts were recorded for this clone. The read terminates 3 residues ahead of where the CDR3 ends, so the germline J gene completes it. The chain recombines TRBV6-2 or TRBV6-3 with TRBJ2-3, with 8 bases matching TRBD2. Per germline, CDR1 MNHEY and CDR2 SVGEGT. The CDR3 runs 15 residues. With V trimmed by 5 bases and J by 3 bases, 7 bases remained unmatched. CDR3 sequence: CASSTRLARTDTQYF. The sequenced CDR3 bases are TGTGCCAGCAGTACCCGACTAGCGAGGACAGATACG.

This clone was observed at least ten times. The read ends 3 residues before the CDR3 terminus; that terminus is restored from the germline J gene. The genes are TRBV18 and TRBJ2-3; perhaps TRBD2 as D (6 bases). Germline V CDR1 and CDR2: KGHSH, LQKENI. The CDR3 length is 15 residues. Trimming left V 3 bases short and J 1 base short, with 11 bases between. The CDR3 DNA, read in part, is TGTGCCAGCTCACCCGGGCGGGGAGGCACAGATACG. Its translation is CASSPGRGGTDT. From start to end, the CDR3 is CASSPGRGGTDTQYF.

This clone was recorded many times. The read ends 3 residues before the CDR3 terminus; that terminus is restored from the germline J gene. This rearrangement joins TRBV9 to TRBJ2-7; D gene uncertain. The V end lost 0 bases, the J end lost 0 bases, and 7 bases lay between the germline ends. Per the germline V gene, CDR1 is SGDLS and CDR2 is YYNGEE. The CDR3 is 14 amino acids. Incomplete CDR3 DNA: TGTGCCAGCAGCGTAGAGCCGAGCTCCTACGAG. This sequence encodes CASSVEPSSYE. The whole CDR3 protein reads CASSVEPSSYEQYF.

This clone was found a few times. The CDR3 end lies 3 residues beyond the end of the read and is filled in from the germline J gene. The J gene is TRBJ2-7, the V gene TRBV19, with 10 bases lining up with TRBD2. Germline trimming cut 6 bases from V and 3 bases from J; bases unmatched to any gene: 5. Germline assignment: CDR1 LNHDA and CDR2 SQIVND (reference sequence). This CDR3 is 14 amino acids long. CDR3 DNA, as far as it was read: TGTGCCAGTAGCCGGACTAGCGGAAGCTACGAG. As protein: CASSRTSGSYE. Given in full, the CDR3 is CASSRTSGSYEQYF.

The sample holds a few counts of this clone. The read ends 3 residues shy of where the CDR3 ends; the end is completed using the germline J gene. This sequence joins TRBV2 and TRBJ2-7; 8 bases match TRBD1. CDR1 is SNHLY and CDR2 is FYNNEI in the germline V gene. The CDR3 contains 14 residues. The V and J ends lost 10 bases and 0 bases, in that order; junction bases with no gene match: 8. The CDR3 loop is CATKDRANSYEQYF. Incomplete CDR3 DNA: TGTGCCACTAAGGACAGGGCAAACTCCTACGAG.

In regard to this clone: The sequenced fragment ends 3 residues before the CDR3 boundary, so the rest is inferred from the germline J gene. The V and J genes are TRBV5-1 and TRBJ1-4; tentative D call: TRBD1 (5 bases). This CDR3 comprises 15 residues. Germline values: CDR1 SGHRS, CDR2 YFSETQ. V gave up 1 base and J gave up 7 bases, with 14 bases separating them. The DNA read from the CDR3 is TGCGCCAGCAGCTTGAGGCAGGGCGGGGGTGAAAAA. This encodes CASSLRQGGGEK. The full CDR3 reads CASSLRQGGGEKLFF.

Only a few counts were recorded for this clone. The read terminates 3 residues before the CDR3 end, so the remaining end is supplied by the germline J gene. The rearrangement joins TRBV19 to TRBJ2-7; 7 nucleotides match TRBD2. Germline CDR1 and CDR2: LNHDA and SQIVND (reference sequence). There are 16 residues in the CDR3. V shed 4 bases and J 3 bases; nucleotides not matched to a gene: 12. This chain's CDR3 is CASSTTLTGDYYEQYF. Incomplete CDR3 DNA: TGTGCCAGTAGTACTACCCTAACGGGGGACTACTACGAG. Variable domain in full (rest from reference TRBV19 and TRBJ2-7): DGGITQSPKYLFRKEGQNVTLSCEQNLNHDAMYWYRQDPGQGLRLIYYSQIVNDFQKGDIAEGYSVSREKKESFPLTVTSAQKNPTAFYLCASSTTLTGDYYEQYFGPGTRLTVT.

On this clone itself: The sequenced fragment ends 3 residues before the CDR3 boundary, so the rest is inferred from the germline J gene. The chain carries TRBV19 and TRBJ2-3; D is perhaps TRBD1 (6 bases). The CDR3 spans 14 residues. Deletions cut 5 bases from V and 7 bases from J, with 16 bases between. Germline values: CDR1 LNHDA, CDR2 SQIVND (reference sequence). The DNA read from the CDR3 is TGTGCCAGTAGTCCCGGACAGCAGGGTTATACG. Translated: CASSPGQQGYT. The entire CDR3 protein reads CASSPGQQGYTQYF.

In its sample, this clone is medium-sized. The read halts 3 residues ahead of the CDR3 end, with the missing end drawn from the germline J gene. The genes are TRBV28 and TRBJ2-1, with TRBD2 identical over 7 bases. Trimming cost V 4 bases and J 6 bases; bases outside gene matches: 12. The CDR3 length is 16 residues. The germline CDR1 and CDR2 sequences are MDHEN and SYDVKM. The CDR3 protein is CASSSYPTSPVNEQFF. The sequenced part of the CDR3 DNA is TGTGCCAGCAGTTCCTACCCGACTAGCCCAGTCAATGAG.

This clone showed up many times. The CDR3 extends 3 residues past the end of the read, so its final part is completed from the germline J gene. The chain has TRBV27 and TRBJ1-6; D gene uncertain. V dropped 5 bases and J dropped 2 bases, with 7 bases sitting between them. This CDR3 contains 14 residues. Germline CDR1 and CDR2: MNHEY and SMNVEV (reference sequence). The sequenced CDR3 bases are TGTGCCAGCAGTCTGTCGGCCTATAATTCACCC. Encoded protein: CASSLSAYNSP. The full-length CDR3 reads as CASSLSAYNSPLHF.

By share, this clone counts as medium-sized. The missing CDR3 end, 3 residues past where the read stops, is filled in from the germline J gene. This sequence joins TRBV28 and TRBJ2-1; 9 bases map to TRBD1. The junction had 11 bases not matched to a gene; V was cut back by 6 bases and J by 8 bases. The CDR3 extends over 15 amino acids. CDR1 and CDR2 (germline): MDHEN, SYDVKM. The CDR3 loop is CASRYPGQGMDEQFF. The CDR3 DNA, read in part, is TGTGCCAGCAGGTATCCGGGACAGGGAATGGATGAG.

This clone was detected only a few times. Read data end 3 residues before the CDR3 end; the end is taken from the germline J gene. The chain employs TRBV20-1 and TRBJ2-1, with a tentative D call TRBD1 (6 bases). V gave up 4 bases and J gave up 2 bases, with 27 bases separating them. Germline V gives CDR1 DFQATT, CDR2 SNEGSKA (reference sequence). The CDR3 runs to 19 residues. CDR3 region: CSAISRGTKPKLPYNEQFF. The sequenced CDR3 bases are TGCAGTGCTATCTCGAGGGGGACAAAACCCAAACTACCCTACAATGAG.